A selection of T cell receptor beta chains follows, all from one sample in a study of tumour-infiltrating T cells in Burkitt lymphoma. Generated by immunoSEQ multiplex PCR, the TCRdb table keeps only in-frame clones and is missing some. The sample has about 430 clones; 90% to 95% are singletons. The material sequenced was tumor tissue. The receptors were sampled from a human donor with Burkitt lymphoma. The CDR3 runs from the conserved cysteine through the conserved F or W. A D gene is named only where the DNA matches it firmly. A clone size is listed for some rows: how often the clone was seen (once, few, many), or a class if it is expanded.

TRBJ1-4,15,NA,NA,TRBV13,TGTGCCAGCAGCTTATCCGGGGGACGGCCTGAAAAACTGTTTTTT,CASSLSGGRPEKLFF
TRBJ1-2,9,NA,NA,TRBV29-1,TGCAGCGTTGGGGGTGGCTACACCTTC,CSVGGGYTF
TRBJ2-3,15,NA,TRBD2,TRBV29-1,TGCAGCGTTGGGAGACTAGCGGGAGGGCAAAGCGCGCAGTATTTT,CSVGRLAGGQSAQYF
TRBJ2-5,13,once,NA,TRBV5-1,TGCGCCAGCAGCTTTGGCCGGGGGGAGACCCAGTACTTC,CASSFGRGETQYF
TRBJ2-7,13,NA,NA,TRBV5-1,TGCGCCAGCAGCTTGTATGGCTCCTACGAGCAGTACTTC,CASSLYGSYEQYF
TRBJ2-6,13,NA,NA,TRBV19,TGTGCCAGTAGTATATCTGGGGCCAACGTCCTGACTTTC,CASSISGANVLTF
TRBJ2-6,13,NA,NA,TRBV30,TGTGCCTGGAGTCCTCCCTGGGCCAACGTCCTGACTTTC,CAWSPPWANVLTF
TRBJ2-7,13,NA,TRBD1,TRBV6-1,TGTGCCAGCGGCGACAGGGGGCCTACCGAGCAGTACTTC,CASGDRGPTEQYF
TRBJ1-2,15,few,TRBD1,TRBV14,TGTGCCAGCAGCCCCGGGACAGGGGGCTCCTATGGCTACACCTTC,CASSPGTGGSYGYTF
TRBJ1-3,15,NA,NA,TRBV7-2,TGTGCCAGCAGCTTCTACGGCCTCTCTGGAAACACCATATATTTT,CASSFYGLSGNTIYF
TRBJ2-7,16,NA,TRBD1,TRBV2,TGTGCCAGCAGCCGAACAGGGGGTATTACCTCCTACGAGCAGTACTTC,CASSRTGGITSYEQYF
TRBJ1-2,15,NA,NA,TRBV5-4,TGTGCCAGCAGCAAGGACGAGGGACACAGTTATGGCTACACCTTC,CASSKDEGHSYGYTF
TRBJ1-1,14,NA,TRBD1,TRBV5-1,TGCGCCAGCAGCCTAGGACAGGGGTACACTGAAGCTTTCTTT,CASSLGQGYTEAFF
TRBJ2-2,16,NA,NA,TRBV21-1,TGTGCCAGCAGCCGAATGCACACAGGCTTGACCGGGGAGCTGTTTTTT,CASSRMHTGLTGELFF
TRBJ2-3,15,NA,TRBD2,TRBV7-8,TGTGCCAGCACCCGACTAGCGGGAGTTACAGATACGCAGTATTTT,CASTRLAGVTDTQYF
TRBJ2-7,12,NA,NA,TRBV29-1,TGCAGCGTTCCTCAGGGACCCTACGAGCAGTACTTC,CSVPQGPYEQYF
TRBJ2-7,11,NA,TRBD1,TRBV29-1,TGCAGCGTGACAGGGGGCTACGAGCAGTACTTC,CSVTGGYEQYF
TRBJ2-7,12,once,NA,TRBV7-2,TGTGCCAGCAGCTTAGTGGGCTACGAGCAGTACTTC,CASSLVGYEQYF
TRBJ2-1,17,NA,TRBD2,TRBV5-1,TGCGCCAGCAGCTTAAAGAGGCGGGGGTCGGCCTACAATGAGCAGTTCTTC,CASSLKRRGSAYNEQFF
TRBJ1-1,14,NA,NA,TRBV7-8,TGTGCCAGCAGCTTATGGTTACAGGGCACTGAAGCTTTCTTT,CASSLWLQGTEAFF
TRBJ2-3,12,NA,TRBD1,TRBV9,TGTGCCAGCAGCCCGACAGGGAAAGCGCAGTATTTT,CASSPTGKAQYF
TRBJ2-6,13,NA,NA,TRBV27,TGTGCCAGCAGTTTGTCTGGGGCCAACGTCCTGACTTTC,CASSLSGANVLTF
TRBJ2-5,11,NA,TRBD1,TRBV5-6,TGTGCCAGCAGCCTCCGGGACAGCACATACTTC,CASSLRDSTYF
TRBJ2-7,14,NA,NA,TRBV5-6,TGTGCCAGCAGCTTCACGGGGGTTACCTACGAGCAGTACTTC,CASSFTGVTYEQYF
TRBJ2-7,16,NA,NA,TRBV18,TGTGCCAGCTCACCCCACCACATAGGGGCCCCAAGCGAGCAGTACTTC,CASSPHHIGAPSEQYF
TRBJ1-4,18,NA,NA,TRBV21-1,TGTGCCAGCAGCAAACCCCGACAGGGCAAGTGGGGTAATGAAAAACTGTTTTTT,CASSKPRQGKWGNEKLFF
TRBJ1-6,16,NA,NA,TRBV4-1,TGCGCCAGCAGCCAAGGCGATCCAGGGCCTGGGTCACCCCTCCACTTT,CASSQGDPGPGSPLHF
TRBJ2-3,16,once,NA,TRBV18,TGTGCCAGCGCCCCGCCGGGAAGCGGGACACCAGATACGCAGTATTTT,CASAPPGSGTPDTQYF
TRBJ1-1,11,NA,NA,TRBV5-4,TGTGCCAGCAGCCAGAACACTGAAGCTTTCTTT,CASSQNTEAFF
TRBJ1-2,13,NA,NA,TRBV10-3,TGTGCCATCGGGGCCAGAACTAACTATGGCTACACCTTC,CAIGARTNYGYTF
TRBJ2-7,16,NA,TRBD1,TRBV5-1,TGCGCCAGCAGCTCCCGACTGGGGACAGGGGTCTACGAGCAGTACTTC,CASSSRLGTGVYEQYF
TRBJ1-5,14,once,NA,TRBV7-2,TGTGCCAGCTCCGGCAGAGGATGGAATCAGCCCCAGCATTTT,CASSGRGWNQPQHF
TRBJ1-4,14,NA,NA,TRBV25-1,TGTGCCAGCAGGGCCCAGGGATCTAATGAAAAACTGTTTTTT,CASRAQGSNEKLFF
TRBJ2-7,13,NA,NA,TRBV29-1,TGCAGCGTTGTTGACGGGGGCTCCTACGAGCAGTACTTC,CSVVDGGSYEQYF
TRBJ2-5,15,NA,TRBD1,TRBV7-2,TGTGCCAGCAGCCCCACGGACAGGGGGCAAGAGACCCAGTACTTC,CASSPTDRGQETQYF
TRBJ1-2,13,NA,NA,TRBV9,TGTGCCAGCAGCGTAGGCCAAGGACGGGCGCGCACCTTC,CASSVGQGRARTF
TRBJ2-1,15,NA,NA,TRBV5-4,TGTGCCAGCACCCGTGAGGGGGGTCTCTACAATGAGCAGTTCTTC,CASTREGGLYNEQFF
TRBJ2-7,14,NA,NA,TRBV5-4,TGTGCCAGCAGTACCTCCGTAAAGGGCTACGAGCAGTACTTC,CASSTSVKGYEQYF
TRBJ2-5,13,NA,NA,TRBV4-2,TGTGCCAGCAGCCAAGCAGGTCCGGAGACCCAGTACTTC,CASSQAGPETQYF